The next 28 T cell receptor beta chains were all read from a single sample in a study of control samples from healthy donors and cancer patients. Assay: immunoSEQ multiplex PCR; the TCRdb copy retains only in-frame clones and omits some. The table has 90,000 or so clones, roughly nine tenths seen once. Sequencing used PBMCs. The origin of the receptors is a woman aged 45-65 years with colorectal cancer.

The rearrangement links TRBV24-1 to TRBJ1-2; unclear D gene. Germline values: CDR1 KGHDR, CDR2 SFDVKD. The CDR3 has 13 residues. The V and J ends lost 3 bases and 6 bases respectively, with 10 bases between them. DNA for the CDR3: TGTGCCACCAGTGATAAGGGATTCGATGGCTACACCTTC. Protein sequence: CATSDKGFDGYTF.

The J gene is TRBJ2-7, the V gene TRBV6-5; a possible D gene is TRBD1 (5 bases). CDR3 length equals 13 residues. The germline V gene encodes CDR1 MNHEY and CDR2 SVGAGI. V lost 3 bases, J lost 6 bases, and 12 bases lay in between. The CDR3 spells CASSYSQGGEQYV. CDR3 bases: TGTGCCAGCAGTTATTCGCAGGGTGGCGAGCAGTACGTC.

The chain carries TRBV6-2 or TRBV6-3 and TRBJ1-1; tentative D call: TRBD1 (5 bases). Per the germline V gene, CDR1 is MNHEY and CDR2 is SVGEGT. The CDR3 length is 20 residues. V was pared by 0 bases and J by 0 bases, with 23 bases between. This CDR3 reads CASSYSFLRGTGELNTEAFF. The DNA of the CDR3 is TGTGCCAGCAGTTACTCCTTTCTTCGGGGGACGGGTGAACTGAACACTGAAGCTTTCTTT.

The rearrangement uses TRBV6-2 or TRBV6-3 and TRBJ1-2; no reliable D call. The CDR3 contains 11 residues. Trimming pared 6 bases from V and 8 bases from J, leaving 10 bases between. Per germline, CDR1 MNHEY and CDR2 SVGEGT. The CDR3 nucleotides are TGTGCCAGCAGCGAGACTAGGGGCTACACCTTC. It translates to CASSETRGYTF.

This chain links TRBV18 with TRBJ1-1, with 12 bases fitting TRBD1. V was pared by 3 bases and J by 2 bases, with 4 bases of the junction left unmatched. The CDR3 runs to 16 residues. Germline lookup yields CDR1 KGHSH and CDR2 LQKENI. CDR3 nucleotides: TGTGCCAGCTCACCGGGGACAGGGGGCCTAAACACTGAAGCTTTCTTT. This encodes CASSPGTGGLNTEAFF. Combining the CDR3 with reference TRBV18 and TRBJ1-1 gives the whole variable domain NAGVMQNPRHLVRRRGQEARLRCSPMKGHSHVYWYRQLPEEGLKFMVYLQKENIIDESGMPKERFSAEFPKEGPSILRIQQVVRGDSAAYFCASSPGTGGLNTEAFFGQGTRLTVV.

This chain joins TRBV7-3 and TRBJ2-1, with a weak D call TRBD1 (7 bases). Trimming left V 6 bases short and J 7 bases short, with 19 bases between. The CDR3 totals 15 residues. Looked up from germline, CDR1 is SGHTA and CDR2 is FQGTGA. The CDR3 sequence: CASSSQGGWINEQFF. Here the CDR3 DNA reads TGTGCCAGCAGTTCCCAGGGGGGATGGATAAATGAGCAGTTCTTC.

The chain recombines TRBV5-1 with TRBJ2-6; 10 bases are a match to TRBD1. Unmatched junction bases numbered 6, after V lost 0 bases and J lost 0 bases. The CDR3 has 19 residues. CDR1 is SGHRS and CDR2 is YFSETQ in the germline V gene. This chain's CDR3 is CASSLAGTGAGSGANVLTF. In DNA form, the CDR3 reads TGCGCCAGCAGCTTGGCCGGGACAGGGGCTGGCTCTGGGGCCAACGTCCTGACTTTC.

The CDR3 region has the DNA TGTGCCAGCACCGCGCCGAGGGACAGTGAAGCTTTCTTT. Encoded protein: CASTAPRDSEAFF. V and J are TRBV2 and TRBJ1-1; 7 positions agree with TRBD1. CDR3 length: 13 amino acids. The germline V gene encodes CDR1 SNHLY and CDR2 FYNNEI. J was trimmed by 7 bases and V by 7 bases; bases with no gene match: 9.

This clone appeared a few times. The gene calls are TRBV18 and TRBJ1-5; D remains ambiguous. V was shortened by 1 base and J by 5 bases, with 6 bases between the two germline ends. The CDR3 is 13 amino acids. The germline gives CDR1 KGHSH, CDR2 LQKENI. CDR3 protein: CASSPRDDQPQHF. In nucleotides, the CDR3 is TGTGCCAGCTCACCACGAGATGATCAGCCCCAGCATTTT.

This chain uses TRBV13 with TRBJ1-2; maybe TRBD1 (6 bases). Per the germline V gene, CDR1 is PRHDT and CDR2 is FYEKMQ (reference sequence). The CDR3 sequence is 15 residues long. V was shortened by 0 bases and J by 1 base, with 9 bases between the two germline ends. In nucleotides, the CDR3 is TGTGCCAGCAGCTTAGGCAGGGGCTTTAACTATGGCTACACCTTC. It specifies CASSLGRGFNYGYTF.

The DNA of the CDR3 is TGTGCCAGCACGGGACAGGGTACTGAAGCTTTCTTT. Translating it yields CASTGQGTEAFF. The chain joins TRBV12-3 or TRBV12-4 to TRBJ1-1; 9 bases align to TRBD1. The CDR3 is made up of 12 amino acids. V gave up 7 bases and J gave up 5 bases; unmatched junction bases: 2.

The rearrangement uses TRBV2 and TRBJ2-1; a possible D gene is TRBD2 (6 bases). V shed 2 bases and J shed 5 bases, with 16 bases lying between them. This CDR3 has 16 amino acids. Per germline, CDR1 SNHLY and CDR2 FYNNEI. The CDR3 region is CASSELAGRFNNEQFF. In nucleotides, the CDR3 is TGTGCCAGCAGTGAATTGGCGGGGAGATTTAACAATGAGCAGTTCTTC.

This chain joins TRBV7-8 and TRBJ1-4, with TRBD1 identical over 9 bases. V shed 1 base, J shed 8 bases, and the junction held 5 bases outside the gene matches. Germline V gene data show CDR1 as SGHVS and CDR2 as FQNEAQ. The CDR3 is made up of 15 amino acids. DNA for the CDR3: TGTGCCAGCAGCTTAGGGGGACAGGGTTCCGAAAAACTGTTTTTT. This sequence encodes CASSLGGQGSEKLFF.

V is TRBV19 and J is TRBJ1-2; the D gene is possibly TRBD1 (6 bases). Trimming took off 9 bases at V and 2 bases at J, with 19 bases between the two ends. The CDR3 loop spans 15 amino acids. The germline V gene has CDR1 LNHDA and CDR2 SQIVND (reference sequence). CDR3 sequence reads: CASLAPGGGNYGYTF. In DNA form, the CDR3 reads TGTGCCAGCCTAGCCCCCGGAGGGGGGAACTATGGCTACACCTTC.

The DNA for the CDR3 is TGTGCCAGCAGCCTCAGCGGGGGGTCACCCACAGATACGCAGTATTTT. Its translation: CASSLSGGSPTDTQYF. This chain joins TRBV7-2 and TRBJ2-3; 9 bases are shared with TRBD2. CDR3 length equals 16 residues. Germline CDR1 reads SGHTA; CDR2 reads FQGNSA. V was clipped by 5 bases and J by 2 bases; unmatched bases: 8.

This clone was recorded once. This chain joins TRBV12-3 or TRBV12-4 and TRBJ1-5; a possible D gene is TRBD1 (5 bases). This CDR3 has 13 amino acids. Between the trimmed V and J ends, which lost 5 bases and 7 bases, there was a span of 12 bases. CDR3 sequence reads: CASSIRVDQPQHF. In nucleotides, the CDR3 is TGTGCCAGCAGTATCAGGGTTGACCAGCCCCAGCATTTT.

The V call is TRBV19, the J call TRBJ1-2; 8 nucleotides agree with TRBD1. Per germline, CDR1 LNHDA and CDR2 SQIVND (reference sequence). V was clipped by 7 bases and J by 3 bases; unmatched bases: 10. This CDR3 spans 15 amino acids. The CDR3 DNA reads TGTGCCAGTAAGACTTGGACAGGGACAGACTATGGCTACACCTTC. This sequence encodes CASKTWTGTDYGYTF.

This chain joins TRBV6-2 or TRBV6-3 and TRBJ1-6; D is uncertain. CDR3 length: 12 residues. Trimming took 5 bases from V and 5 from J, leaving 4 bases between them. The germline CDR1 and CDR2 sequences are MNHEY and SVGEGT. CDR3 sequence (DNA): TGTGCCAGCAGTGACAATAATTCACCCCTCCACTTT. This translates into CASSDNNSPLHF.

The chain has TRBV6-2 or TRBV6-3 and TRBJ1-2, with 7 bases lining up with TRBD1. The CDR3 totals 16 residues. CDR1 and CDR2 from the germline V gene are MNHEY and SVGEGT. With 6 bases clipped from V and 0 bases from J, the junction kept 10 bases outside the gene matches. CDR3 nucleotides: TGTGCCAGCAGCCCGGGACAGCTCTTAGCTAACTATGGCTACACCTTC. Protein sequence: CASSPGQLLANYGYTF.

The chain joins TRBV6-4 to TRBJ2-3; 8 bases match TRBD2. After removal of 3 bases from V and 4 bases from J, the junction contained 9 bases not matched to a gene. CDR1 is MRHNA, CDR2 SNTAGT, per germline. The CDR3 totals 16 residues. This CDR3 is CASSEVGGAGPDTQYF. Written as DNA, the CDR3 is TGTGCCAGCAGTGAGGTCGGGGGGGCCGGCCCAGATACGCAGTATTTT.

The rearrangement joins TRBV3-1 (or the pseudogene TRBV3-2) to TRBJ2-1; 12 bases fit TRBD2. With V trimmed by 4 bases and J by 9 bases, 4 bases remained unmatched. This CDR3 spans 14 amino acids. CDR1 is LGHDT, CDR2 YNNKEL, per germline (reference sequence). CDR3 amino acids: CASSRSSGGVEQFF. CDR3 DNA sequence: TGTGCCAGCAGCCGTTCTAGCGGGGGGGTTGAGCAGTTCTTC.

The rearrangement joins TRBV6-2 or TRBV6-3 to TRBJ1-1, with a tentative D call TRBD1 (6 bases). Looked up from germline, CDR1 is MNHEY and CDR2 is SVGEGT. The V and J ends lost 4 bases and 1 base respectively, with 7 bases between them. CDR3 length: 13 residues. The CDR3 sequence: CASSWTENTEAFF. The CDR3 bases are TGTGCCAGCAGTTGGACAGAGAACACTGAAGCTTTCTTT.

For this clone: Other DNA sequences within the sample encode an identical CDR3. The V call is TRBV3-1 (or the pseudogene TRBV3-2), the J call TRBJ1-4; a possible D gene is TRBD1 (5 bases). The CDR3 has 13 residues. With 1 base removed from V and 8 bases from J, the gap between germline ends came to 8 bases. Germline V gives CDR1 LGHDT, CDR2 YNNKEL (reference sequence). CDR3 residues: CASSQGGREKLFF. CDR3 DNA sequence: TGTGCCAGCAGCCAAGGGGGACGGGAAAAACTGTTTTTT.

This chain's CDR3 is CASSPALAGGQETQYF. CDR3 coding DNA: TGTGCCAGCAGCCCTGCGTTGGCGGGGGGGCAAGAGACCCAGTACTTC. This rearrangement joins TRBV5-4 to TRBJ2-5, with 9 bases aligning to TRBD2. This CDR3 is built from 16 residues. CDR1 is SGHNT, CDR2 YYREEE, per germline (reference sequence). V lost 4 bases to trimming and J lost 2 bases; unmatched junction nucleotides: 9.

The chain joins TRBV2 to TRBJ1-1; D is perhaps TRBD1 (5 bases). The CDR3 is 11 residues long. Looked up from germline, CDR1 is SNHLY and CDR2 is FYNNEI. The V and J ends lost 7 bases and 6 bases respectively, with 9 bases between them. The CDR3 reads CASTRTSEAFF. CDR3 nucleotide sequence: TGTGCCAGCACTAGGACATCTGAAGCTTTCTTT.

The sample holds a few counts of this clone. This sequence joins TRBV30 and TRBJ2-4; TRBD2 matches 8 bases. V was pared by 3 bases and J by 2 bases, with 6 bases of the junction left unmatched. Germline V gives CDR1 GTSNPN, CDR2 SVGIG (reference sequence). The CDR3 runs to 15 residues. The CDR3 nucleotides read TGTGCCTGGAGCGAGACGGGGGGGTCCAAAAACATTCAGTACTTC. Translated: CAWSETGGSKNIQYF.

This rearrangement joins TRBV30 to TRBJ1-3; D remains unclear. Trimming took off 8 bases at V and 4 bases at J, with 18 bases between the two ends. Germline assignment: CDR1 GTSNPN and CDR2 SVGIG (reference sequence). The CDR3 is 14 residues long. The CDR3 region is CAHQGGAWGNTIYF. The CDR3 DNA reads TGTGCCCACCAAGGAGGCGCGTGGGGAAACACCATATATTTT. The entire variable domain, with the rest obtained from reference TRBV30 and TRBJ1-3, is as follows: SQTIHQWPATLVQPVGSPLSLECTVEGTSNPNLYWYRQAAGRGLQLLFYSVGIGQISSEVPQNLSASRPQDRQFILSSKKLLLSDSGFYLCAHQGGAWGNTIYFGEGSWLTVV.

This clone was counted between two and nine times. The rearrangement links TRBV2 to TRBJ1-4; a weak D match, TRBD1 (6 bases). Between the trimmed V and J ends, which lost 4 bases and 5 bases, there was a span of 14 bases. Germline CDR1 and CDR2: SNHLY and FYNNEI. The CDR3 spans 15 residues. CDR3 bases: TGTGCCAGCAGTGCCGGGGGGGCTGCGAATGAAAAACTGTTTTTT. This translates into CASSAGGAANEKLFF.